The clone carrying this TCR beta chain was found many times. Antigen: not known. Sample-barcoded 5' priming and a J-beta primer mix drove a second PCR of about 7 to 12 cycles. Via MiXCR, TCRdb re-called the 5' RACE reads, giving one row per CDR3 protein. This table holds some 750,000 distinct CDR3 sequences, roughly 20% found once. The germline CDR1 and CDR2 sequences are MNHEY and SVGAGI. The CDR3 runs 14 residues. Trimming cost V 10 bases and J 1 base, with 17 bases left between them. The sample is drawn from a study of blood T cells in healthy people across ages. Whole-study results and caveats: Per million T cells, TCR beta diversity dropped about linearly as age rose.

The specimen was blood. The source is a man aged 70-80 years in good health. The chain uses TRBV6-5 and TRBJ2-7; a possible D gene is TRBD1 (6 bases). CDR3 nucleotide sequence: TGTGCCACTCGGAAGCTGGGACATTCCTACGAGCAGTACTTC. Translated: CATRKLGHSYEQYF.